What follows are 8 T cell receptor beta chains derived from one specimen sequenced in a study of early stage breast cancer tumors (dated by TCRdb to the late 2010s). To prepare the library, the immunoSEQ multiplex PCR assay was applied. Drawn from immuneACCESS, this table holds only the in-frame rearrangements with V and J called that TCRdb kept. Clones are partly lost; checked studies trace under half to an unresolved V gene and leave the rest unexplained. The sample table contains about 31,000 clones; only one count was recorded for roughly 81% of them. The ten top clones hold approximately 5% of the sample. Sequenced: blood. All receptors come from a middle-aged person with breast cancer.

The CDR3 DNA reads as TGTGCCTGGAGTGTTTCAGATACGCAGTATTTT. Its protein product is CAWSVSDTQYF. This chain joins TRBV30 and TRBJ2-3, with D unresolved. Germline V gene sequence: CDR1 GTSNPN, CDR2 SVGIG (reference sequence). This CDR3 is 11 amino acids long. The V end lost 0 bases, the J end lost 4 bases, and 2 bases lay between the germline ends.

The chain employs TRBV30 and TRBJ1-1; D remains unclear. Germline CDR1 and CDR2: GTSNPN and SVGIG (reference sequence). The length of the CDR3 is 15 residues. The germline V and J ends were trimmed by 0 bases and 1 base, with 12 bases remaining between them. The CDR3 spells CAWSVFGQTNTEAFF. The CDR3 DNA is TGTGCCTGGAGTGTCTTCGGGCAGACGAACACTGAAGCTTTCTTT.

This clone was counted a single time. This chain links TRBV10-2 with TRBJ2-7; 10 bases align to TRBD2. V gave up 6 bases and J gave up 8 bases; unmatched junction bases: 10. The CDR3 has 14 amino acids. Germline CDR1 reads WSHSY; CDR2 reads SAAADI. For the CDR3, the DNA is TGCGCCAGCAGCCCAACTTCTAGCGGGGGACAGCAGTACTTC. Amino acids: CASSPTSSGGQQYF.

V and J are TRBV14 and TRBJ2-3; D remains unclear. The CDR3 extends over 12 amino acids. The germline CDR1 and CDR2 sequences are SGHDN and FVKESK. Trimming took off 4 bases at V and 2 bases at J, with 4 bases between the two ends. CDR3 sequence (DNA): TGTGCCAGCAGCCCGTTCACAGATACGCAGTATTTT. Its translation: CASSPFTDTQYF.

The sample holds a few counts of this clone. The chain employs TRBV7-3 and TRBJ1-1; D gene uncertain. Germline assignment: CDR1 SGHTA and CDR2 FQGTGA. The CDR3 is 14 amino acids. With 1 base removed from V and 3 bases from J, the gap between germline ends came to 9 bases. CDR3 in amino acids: CASSLNPDYTEAFF. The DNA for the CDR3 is TGTGCCAGCAGCTTAAATCCGGACTACACTGAAGCTTTCTTT.

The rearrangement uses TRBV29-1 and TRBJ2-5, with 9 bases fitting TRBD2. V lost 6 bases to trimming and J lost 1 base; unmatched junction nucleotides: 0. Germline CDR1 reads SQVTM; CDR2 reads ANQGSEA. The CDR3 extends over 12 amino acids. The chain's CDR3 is CSVTSGQETQYF. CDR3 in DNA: TGCAGCGTGACTAGCGGCCAAGAGACCCAGTACTTC.

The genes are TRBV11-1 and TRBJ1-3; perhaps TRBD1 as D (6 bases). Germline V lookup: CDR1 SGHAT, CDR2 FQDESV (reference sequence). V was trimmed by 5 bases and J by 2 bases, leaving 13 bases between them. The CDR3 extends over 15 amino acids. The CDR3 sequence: CASSVSGGPGNTIYF. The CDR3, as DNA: TGTGCCAGCAGCGTGAGCGGGGGGCCTGGAAACACCATATATTTT.

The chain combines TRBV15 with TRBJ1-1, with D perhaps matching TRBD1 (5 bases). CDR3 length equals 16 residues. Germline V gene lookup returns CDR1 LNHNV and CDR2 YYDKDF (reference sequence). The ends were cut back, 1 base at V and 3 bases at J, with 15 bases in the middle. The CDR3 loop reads CATSRASWDGHTEAFF. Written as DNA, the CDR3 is TGTGCCACCAGCAGAGCCTCCTGGGACGGACACACTGAAGCTTTCTTT.